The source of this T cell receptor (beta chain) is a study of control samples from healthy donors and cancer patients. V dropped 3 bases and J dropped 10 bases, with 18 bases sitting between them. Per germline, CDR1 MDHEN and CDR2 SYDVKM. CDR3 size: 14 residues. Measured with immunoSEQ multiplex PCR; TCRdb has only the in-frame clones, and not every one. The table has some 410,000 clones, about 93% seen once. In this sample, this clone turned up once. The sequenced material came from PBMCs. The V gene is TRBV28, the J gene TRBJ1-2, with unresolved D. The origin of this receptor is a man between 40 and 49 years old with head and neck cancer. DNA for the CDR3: TGTGCCAGCAGTTTTAGGACCGAGCTTGAGGACTACACCTTC. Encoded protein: CASSFRTELEDYTF.